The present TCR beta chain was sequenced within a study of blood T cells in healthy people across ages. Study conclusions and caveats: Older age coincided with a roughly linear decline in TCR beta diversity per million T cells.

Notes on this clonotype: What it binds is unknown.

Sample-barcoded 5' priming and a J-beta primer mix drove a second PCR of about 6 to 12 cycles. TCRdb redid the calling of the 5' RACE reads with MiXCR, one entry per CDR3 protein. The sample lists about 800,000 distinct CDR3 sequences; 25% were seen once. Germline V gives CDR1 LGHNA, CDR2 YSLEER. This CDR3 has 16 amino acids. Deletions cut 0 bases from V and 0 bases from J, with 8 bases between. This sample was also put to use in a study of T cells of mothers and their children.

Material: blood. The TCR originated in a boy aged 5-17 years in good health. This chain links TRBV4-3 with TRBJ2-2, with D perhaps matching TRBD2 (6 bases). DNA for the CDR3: TGCGCCAGCAGCCAAGAGATAGCGGCGAACACCGGGGAGCTGTTTTTT. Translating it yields CASSQEIAANTGELFF.